This passage covers 30 T cell receptor beta chains from one sample sequenced in a study of CD8 T cells in Susac syndrome. When the RNA was reverse transcribed, random hexamers were used with an input of 0.5 to 1 ug. TCRdb reprocessed the immunoSEQ multiplex PCR reads via MiXCR and lists one record per CDR3 protein. The data hold 150,000 to 190,000 distinct CDR3 sequences, with roughly 95% observed a single time. Sequencing was done on a sample of CD4+ T cells from PBMCs. The receptor set was obtained from a human donor with Susac syndrome.

The V and J genes are TRBV13 and TRBJ2-6, with 12 bases aligning to TRBD1. Germline V gene data show CDR1 as PRHDT and CDR2 as FYEKMQ (reference sequence). Unmatched junction bases numbered 7, after V lost 8 bases and J lost 2 bases. This CDR3 contains 17 residues. The DNA of the CDR3 is TGTGCCAGCGGCGAGGGACAGGGGGCGCCTGGGGCCAACGTCCTGACTTTC. Amino acids: CASGEGQGAPGANVLTF.

This clonotype has only one observation. J is TRBJ1-1 and V is TRBV29-1; D is unclear. V lost 5 bases and J 1 base, leaving 11 bases between the germline ends. The CDR3 sequence is 13 residues long. From germline, CDR1 is SQVTM and CDR2 ANQGSEA. In nucleotides, the CDR3 is TGCAGCGTTTCGTCGGGCTCGAACACTGAAGCTTTCTTT. It translates to CSVSSGSNTEAFF. The whole variable domain, filled in from reference TRBV29-1 and TRBJ1-1, reads SAVISQKPSRDICQRGTSLTIQCQVDSQVTMMFWYRQQPGQSLTLIATANQGSEATYESGFVIDKFPISRPNLTFSTLTVSNMSPEDSSIYLCSVSSGSNTEAFFGQGTRLTVV.

The CDR3 nucleotides are TGTGCCACCAGCAGCCGAGGGGGGCGGGATGGCTACACCTTC. Translating it yields CATSSRGGRDGYTF. The gene calls are TRBV15 and TRBJ1-2; tentative D call: TRBD1 (6 bases). V gave up 3 bases and J gave up 6 bases, with 14 bases separating them. This CDR3 has 14 amino acids. The V gene's germline CDR1 is LNHNV and CDR2 YYDKDF (reference sequence).

The chain has TRBV28 and TRBJ2-7; no definite D call. The CDR3 is made up of 12 amino acids. V was trimmed by 4 bases and J by 4 bases, leaving 8 bases between them. The V gene's germline CDR1 is MDHEN and CDR2 SYDVKM. This CDR3 reads CASSSTRYEQYF. DNA of the CDR3: TGTGCCAGCAGTTCCACTCGTTACGAGCAGTACTTC.

The count of this clonotype is one. The chain carries TRBV4-3 and TRBJ2-5; 10 bases map to TRBD1. V lost 1 base to trimming and J lost 5 bases; unmatched junction nucleotides: 13. Germline CDR1 LGHNA, CDR2 YSLEER. The CDR3 consists of 18 residues. The CDR3 coding sequence is TGCGCCAGCAGCCAAGTTCTTCGGCCAGAGGGACAGGGGGAGACCCAGTACTTC. The encoded protein is CASSQVLRPEGQGETQYF.

The chain is built from TRBV2 and TRBJ1-1, with D possibly matching TRBD1 (6 bases). This CDR3 contains 15 residues. Trimming shortened V by 5 bases and J by 0 bases, and 13 bases separated the two germline ends. Germline CDR1 SNHLY, CDR2 FYNNEI. CDR3 amino acids: CASSIYRAMNTEAFF. Written as DNA, the CDR3 is TGTGCCAGCAGTATCTACAGGGCGATGAACACTGAAGCTTTCTTT.

The genes are TRBV6-4 and TRBJ2-3; D not resolved. Trimming pared 3 bases from V and 3 bases from J, leaving 4 bases between. The germline gives CDR1 MRHNA, CDR2 SNTAGT. The CDR3 length is 12 residues. The chain's CDR3 is CASSEGTDTQYF. For the CDR3, the DNA is TGTGCCAGCAGTGAAGGGACAGATACGCAGTATTTT.

This chain uses TRBV29-1 with TRBJ1-1; TRBD1 is a possible D gene (5 bases). Germline values: CDR1 SQVTM, CDR2 ANQGSEA. CDR3 size: 15 residues. Trimming shortened V by 5 bases and J by 0 bases, and 16 bases separated the two germline ends. The CDR3 region is CSVRSGGTMNTEAFF. The CDR3 coding sequence is TGCAGCGTTCGCTCCGGAGGGACCATGAACACTGAAGCTTTCTTT.

V is TRBV5-1 and J is TRBJ2-7, with D possibly matching TRBD1 (5 bases). Trimming left V 1 base short and J 2 bases short, with 10 bases between. Germline-derived CDR1 and CDR2 are SGHRS and YFSETQ. There are 14 residues in the CDR3. The CDR3 loop is CASSLFTGAYEQYF. CDR3 bases: TGCGCCAGCAGCTTGTTTACAGGAGCCTACGAGCAGTACTTC.

The V and J genes are TRBV7-2 and TRBJ1-5; tentative D call: TRBD1 (5 bases). Trimming cost V 1 base and J 1 base, with 11 bases left between them. Germline CDR1 reads SGHTA; CDR2 reads FQGNSA. The CDR3 is 16 residues long. The CDR3 region is CASSLVLAGSNQPQHF. The CDR3 nucleotides are TGTGCCAGCAGCTTAGTCCTTGCAGGGAGCAATCAGCCCCAGCATTTT.

This clonotype was picked up a small number of times. The CDR3 region has the DNA TGTGCCAGCAGCTTGATGGGGCTCTACGAGCAGTACTTC. Protein sequence: CASSLMGLYEQYF. This chain uses TRBV5-8 with TRBJ2-7, with TRBD1 as a possible D gene (5 bases). The CDR3 is 13 residues long. The germline V and J ends were trimmed by 1 base and 3 bases, with 8 bases remaining between them. Germline CDR1 SGHTS, CDR2 YDEGEE.

The V and J genes are TRBV20-1 and TRBJ2-7; D unclear. V lost 3 bases, J lost 2 bases, and 11 bases lay in between. Germline V gene data show CDR1 as DFQATT and CDR2 as SNEGSKA (reference sequence). The CDR3 runs to 13 residues. The DNA for the CDR3 is TGCAGTGCTAGTGGTGATACAGCCTACGAGCAGTACTTC. It translates to CSASGDTAYEQYF.

The V and J genes are TRBV4-1 and TRBJ2-5; no reliable D call. The CDR3 runs to 13 residues. In germline, CDR1 is MGHRA, CDR2 YSYEKL. V dropped 0 bases and J dropped 5 bases, with 7 bases sitting between them. The CDR3 nucleotides are TGCGCCAGCAGCCAAGAATCGGGTGAGACCCAGTACTTC. It encodes CASSQESGETQYF.

V gene TRBV4-2 combines with J gene TRBJ1-6, with 9 nucleotides matching TRBD1. The CDR3 loop spans 15 amino acids. Germline CDR1 is LGHNA and CDR2 is YNFKEQ. Unmatched junction bases numbered 7, after V lost 5 bases and J lost 8 bases. CDR3 amino acids: CASSADRGVDSPLHF. CDR3 in DNA: TGTGCCAGCAGCGCGGACAGGGGAGTCGATTCACCCCTCCACTTT.

The DNA of the CDR3 is TGTGCCAGCAGCCCCCACCGGGACACTTACAATGAGCAGTTCTTC. This codes for CASSPHRDTYNEQFF. The chain carries TRBV7-3 and TRBJ2-1; tentatively, D is TRBD1 (6 bases). Trimming left V 5 bases short and J 4 bases short, with 15 bases between. The CDR3 has 15 amino acids. Germline CDR1 is SGHTA and CDR2 is FQGTGA.

The chain has TRBV9 and TRBJ2-3; TRBD2 matches 7 bases. CDR3 size: 15 residues. CDR1 SGDLS and CDR2 YYNGEE come from the germline V gene. J lost 2 bases, V lost 2 bases, and 5 bases had no gene match. Written as DNA, the CDR3 is TGTGCCAGCAGCGTTTGGGAGGGGTCCACAGATACGCAGTATTTT. Protein product: CASSVWEGSTDTQYF.

The chain couples TRBV29-1 to TRBJ1-1; no definite D call. The V and J ends lost 4 bases and 0 bases respectively, with 9 bases between them. Per the germline V gene, CDR1 is SQVTM and CDR2 is ANQGSEA. The CDR3 consists of 13 residues. The CDR3 sequence: CSVGAQMNTEAFF. The CDR3 nucleotides are TGCAGCGTTGGGGCACAGATGAACACTGAAGCTTTCTTT.

The table lists this clonotype with a count of one. V and J are TRBV27 and TRBJ1-1; D unresolved. Germline assignment: CDR1 MNHEY and CDR2 SMNVEV (reference sequence). V was pared by 2 bases and J by 3 bases, with 7 bases between. The CDR3 totals 13 residues. CDR3 in amino acids: CASSLIWDTEAFF. The CDR3 coding sequence is TGTGCCAGCAGTTTAATATGGGACACTGAAGCTTTCTTT.

The V call is TRBV5-6, the J call TRBJ1-1; D is unclear. This CDR3 has 12 amino acids. Germline V CDR1 and CDR2: SGHDT, YYEEEE. V was clipped by 10 bases and J by 0 bases, with 10 bases between them. As DNA, the CDR3 is TGTGCCCAGCCGACCATGAACACTGAAGCTTTCTTT. This encodes CAQPTMNTEAFF.

The rearrangement joins TRBV7-3 to TRBJ2-3; D ambiguous. Germline V CDR1 and CDR2: SGHTA, FQGTGA. The CDR3 loop spans 13 amino acids. The V and J ends lost 4 bases and 4 bases respectively, with 9 bases between them. CDR3 DNA sequence: TGTGCCAGCAGCTCTTCAATGGCAGATACGCAGTATTTT. Its translation: CASSSSMADTQYF. Combining the CDR3 with reference TRBV7-3 and TRBJ2-3 gives the whole variable domain GAGVSQTPSNKVTEKGKYVELRCDPISGHTALYWYRQSLGQGPEFLIYFQGTGAADDSGLPNDRFFAVRPEGSVSTLKIQRTERGDSAVYLCASSSSMADTQYFGPGTRLTVL.

The chain couples TRBV7-2 to TRBJ2-5; D gene uncertain. The CDR3 runs 13 residues. The ends were cut back, 3 bases at V and 4 bases at J, with 9 bases in the middle. Germline assignment: CDR1 SGHTA and CDR2 FQGNSA. CDR3 nucleotides: TGTGCCAGCAGCTTCGTATTTGGAGAGACCCAGTACTTC. Translating it yields CASSFVFGETQYF.

The rearrangement uses TRBV9 and TRBJ2-3; D gene unclear. Between the trimmed V and J ends, which lost 0 bases and 5 bases, there was a span of 4 bases. The CDR3 contains 12 residues. Germline CDR1 is SGDLS and CDR2 is YYNGEE. CDR3 loop: CASSVERDTQYF. The CDR3, as DNA: TGTGCCAGCAGCGTAGAGAGAGATACGCAGTATTTT.

The rearrangement links TRBV13 to TRBJ2-7; TRBD1 matches 8 bases. The CDR3 has 13 residues. V trimming: 1 base; J trimming: 5 bases; junction bases outside the gene matches: 1. Germline lookup yields CDR1 PRHDT and CDR2 FYEKMQ (reference sequence). CDR3 residues: CASSLDRGNEQYF. In DNA form, the CDR3 reads TGTGCCAGCAGCTTAGACAGGGGGAACGAGCAGTACTTC. The full variable domain, with the rest looked up from reference TRBV13 and TRBJ2-7, is AAGVIQSPRHLIKEKRETATLKCYPIPRHDTVYWYQQGPGQDPQFLISFYEKMQSDKGSIPDRFSAQQFSDYHSELNMSSLELGDSALYFCASSLDRGNEQYFGPGTRLTVT.

The genes are TRBV12-5 and TRBJ1-6; no firm D call. Between the trimmed V and J ends, which lost 1 base and 10 bases, there was a span of 11 bases. Germline CDR1 is LGHNT and CDR2 is FRNRAP. The CDR3 has 14 residues. Written as DNA, the CDR3 is TGTGCTAGTGGTTTGGGGTCCGATATGTCACCCCTCCACTTT. It yields the protein CASGLGSDMSPLHF.

The genes are TRBV15 and TRBJ2-6; 7 bases are shared with TRBD1. CDR3 length: 17 amino acids. Germline V gene lookup returns CDR1 LNHNV and CDR2 YYDKDF (reference sequence). J was trimmed by 2 bases and V by 2 bases; bases with no gene match: 6. Here the CDR3 DNA reads TGTGCCACCAGCAGAATGACAGGGACCCCTGGGGCCAACGTCCTGACTTTC. Amino acid sequence: CATSRMTGTPGANVLTF.

The chain carries TRBV12-3 or TRBV12-4 and TRBJ2-3; tentatively, D is TRBD2 (6 bases). This CDR3 spans 14 amino acids. V lost 5 bases, J lost 6 bases, and 15 bases lay in between. CDR3 residues: CASSSLEGMDTQYF. CDR3 nucleotides: TGTGCCAGCAGTAGCTTGGAGGGAATGGATACGCAGTATTTT.

V is TRBV4-3 and J is TRBJ1-3; weak D call: TRBD1 (6 bases). This CDR3 is built from 14 residues. Germline values: CDR1 LGHNA, CDR2 YSLEER. V lost 1 base and J 4 bases, leaving 8 bases between the germline ends. Here the CDR3 reads CASSQAGVGNTIYF. CDR3 nucleotides: TGCGCCAGCAGCCAAGCAGGGGTAGGAAACACCATATATTTT.

This sequence joins TRBV7-6 and TRBJ2-7; 11 bases agree with TRBD1. The germline V gene has CDR1 SGHVS and CDR2 FNYEAQ. This CDR3 region has 16 residues. J gave up 6 bases and V 1 base, and 8 bases lay outside the gene matches. The chain's CDR3 is CASSLGTHGTGGEQYF. The DNA of the CDR3 is TGTGCCAGCAGCTTAGGCACTCACGGGACAGGGGGCGAGCAGTACTTC.

The rearrangement uses TRBV6-5 and TRBJ2-1; 8 nucleotides agree with TRBD2. Germline CDR1 and CDR2: MNHEY and SVGAGI. The CDR3 contains 11 residues. The V gene end was trimmed by 7 bases and the J gene end by 12 bases; junction bases not matched to a gene: 5. The CDR3, as DNA: TGTGCCAGCACGGGGGGGGACTCGCAGTTCTTC. Translation: CASTGGDSQFF.

The chain combines TRBV20-1 with TRBJ1-1, with D unclear. Per the germline V gene, CDR1 is DFQATT and CDR2 is SNEGSKA (reference sequence). The CDR3 extends over 10 amino acids. V was shortened by 5 bases and J by 6 bases, with 7 bases between the two germline ends. The CDR3 protein is CSAARPEAFF. Written as DNA, the CDR3 is TGCAGTGCTGCTAGGCCTGAAGCTTTCTTT.